This TCR beta chain was recovered during a study of T cells in Graves' hyperthyroidism and ophthalmopathy. Study-level background: Blood was drawn when the patient was first diagnosed and still untreated.

Amplification of TCR beta CDR3 regions used RNA as the template. HTBI primers were employed in a first-round RT-PCR of the TCR CDR3. TCRdb called the multiplex PCR reads again in MiXCR, with one record for every CDR3 protein. This repertoire shows roughly 500,000 distinct CDR3 sequences, 15% to 20% found once; its top ten account for around 32%. The sample holds many counts of this clonotype. The CDR3 length is 15 residues. The germline V and J ends were trimmed by 0 bases and 0 bases, with 12 bases remaining between them. Germline lookup yields CDR1 GTSNPN and CDR2 SVGIG (reference sequence). This sequence joins TRBV30 and TRBJ2-7, with D perhaps given as TRBD1 or TRBD2 (5 bases each). This clonotype originated in a woman in her twenties or thirties with Graves' ophthalmopathy. Sequencing used blood. CDR3 bases: TGTGCCTGGAGTGTATCGTCGGGGCTCTCCTACGAGCAGTACTTC. Translating it yields CAWSVSSGLSYEQYF.